The text below deals with one T cell receptor beta chain. Its target is not known. The protocol was immunoSEQ multiplex PCR, while the TCRdb copy is restricted to in-frame clones and leaves out a portion. The sample records under 100,000 clones, around nine tenths being singletons. In germline, CDR1 is SGHTA, CDR2 FQGNSA. The CDR3 consists of 16 residues. Trimming left V 5 bases short and J 3 bases short, with 18 bases between. This record belongs to a study of OX40 agonist ivuxolimab in advanced cancers. The overall study: Enrolled patients in dose escalation had cancers that were hepatocellular carcinoma, melanoma, renal cell or head and neck cancer. Regarding the study as a whole: Some nonresponders likewise displayed low normalized T-cell clonal expansion.

V gene TRBV7-2 combines with J gene TRBJ2-3; tentative D call: TRBD2 (7 bases). The receptor comes from an adult with an advanced solid tumor such as melanoma, head and neck, liver or kidney cancer. Sequencing used CD4+ or CD8+ T cells sorted from blood, obtained in a trial of the OX40 agonist ivuxolimab. CDR3 in DNA: TGTGCCAGCAGCGGGGGGGCAGCTCGAGGGACAGATACGCAGTATTTT. Translated, it gives CASSGGAARGTDTQYF.